The 5 T cell receptor beta chains below all came from one sample that was sequenced in a study of T cells in localized non-small cell lung cancer. Here immunoSEQ multiplex PCR was the method, and the copy in TCRdb shows in-frame clones only, minus some. The sample yields approximately 28,000 clones, roughly 90% seen once. Sequences were derived from peripheral blood, sampled before any cancer treatment. The receptors stem from a female donor older than 55 with stage I lung adenocarcinoma.

The chain recombines TRBV5-1 with TRBJ1-1; 8 bases agree with TRBD1. The germline gives CDR1 SGHRS, CDR2 YFSETQ. There are 14 residues in the CDR3. Germline trimming cut 3 bases from V and 5 bases from J; bases unmatched to any gene: 6. The CDR3 sequence: CASSWDRFKTEAFF. The CDR3 DNA is TGCGCCAGCAGCTGGGACAGGTTTAAGACTGAAGCTTTCTTT.

This clone was counted only a few times. The chain links TRBV6-6 to TRBJ2-7; 9 bases are shared with TRBD1. Unmatched junction bases numbered 15, after V lost 5 bases and J lost 7 bases. Germline CDR1 MNHNY, CDR2 SVGAGI (reference sequence). The CDR3 spans 16 residues. DNA of the CDR3: TGTGCCAGCAGTGCGACCGGGACAGGGTTATCATGGGAGCAGTACTTC. Protein sequence: CASSATGTGLSWEQYF.

The rearrangement links TRBV6-5 to TRBJ1-1, with a possible D match to TRBD1 (6 bases). Trimming removed 9 bases from V and 9 bases from J, with 20 bases in between. This CDR3 spans 13 amino acids. Germline-derived CDR1 and CDR2 are MNHEY and SVGAGI. CDR3 sequence reads: CASTIPGGDQAFF. The CDR3 DNA follows: TGTGCCAGTACGATACCTGGGGGCGATCAAGCTTTCTTT.

The V gene is TRBV6-5, the J gene TRBJ2-2; tentative D call: TRBD1 (5 bases). V lost 8 bases and J lost 0, with 7 bases in between. This CDR3 has 13 residues. Germline V gene sequence: CDR1 MNHEY, CDR2 SVGAGI. The CDR3 loop reads CASGAANTGELFF. The CDR3 bases are TGTGCCAGCGGGGCAGCGAACACCGGGGAGCTGTTTTTT.

This chain uses TRBV27 with TRBJ1-1; D call uncertain. Per the germline V gene, CDR1 is MNHEY and CDR2 is SMNVEV (reference sequence). The CDR3 sequence is 14 residues long. V was trimmed by 1 base and J by 3 bases, leaving 9 bases between them. The CDR3 sequence: CASSLFALDTEAFF. In nucleotides, the CDR3 is TGTGCCAGCAGTTTATTTGCCCTCGACACTGAAGCTTTCTTT.